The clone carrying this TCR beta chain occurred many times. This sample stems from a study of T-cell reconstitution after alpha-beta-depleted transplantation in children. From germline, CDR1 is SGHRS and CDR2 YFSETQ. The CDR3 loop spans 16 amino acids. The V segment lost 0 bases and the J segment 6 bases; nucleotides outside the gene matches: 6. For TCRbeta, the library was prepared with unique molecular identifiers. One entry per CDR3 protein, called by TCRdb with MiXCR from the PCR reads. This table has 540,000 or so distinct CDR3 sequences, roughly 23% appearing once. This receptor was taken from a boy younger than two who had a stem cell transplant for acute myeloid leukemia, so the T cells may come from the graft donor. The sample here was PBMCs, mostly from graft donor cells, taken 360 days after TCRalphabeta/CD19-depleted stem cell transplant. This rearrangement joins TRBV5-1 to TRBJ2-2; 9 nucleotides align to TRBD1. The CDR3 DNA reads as TGCGCCAGCAGCTTGGACATGGGACAGGGATCCGGGGAGCTGTTTTTT. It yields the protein CASSLDMGQGSGELFF.